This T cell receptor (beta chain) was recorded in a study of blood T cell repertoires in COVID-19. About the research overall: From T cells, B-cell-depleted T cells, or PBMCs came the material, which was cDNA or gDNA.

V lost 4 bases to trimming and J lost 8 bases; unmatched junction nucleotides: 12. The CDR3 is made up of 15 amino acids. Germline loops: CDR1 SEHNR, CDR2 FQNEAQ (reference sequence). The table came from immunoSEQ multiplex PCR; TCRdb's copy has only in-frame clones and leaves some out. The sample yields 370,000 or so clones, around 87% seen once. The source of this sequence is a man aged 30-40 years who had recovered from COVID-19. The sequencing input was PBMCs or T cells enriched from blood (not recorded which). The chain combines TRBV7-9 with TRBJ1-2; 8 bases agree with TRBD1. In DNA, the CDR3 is TGTGCCAGCAGCTCACAGGGGGGAGTTTCGGGAGGCTACACCTTC. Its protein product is CASSSQGGVSGGYTF.